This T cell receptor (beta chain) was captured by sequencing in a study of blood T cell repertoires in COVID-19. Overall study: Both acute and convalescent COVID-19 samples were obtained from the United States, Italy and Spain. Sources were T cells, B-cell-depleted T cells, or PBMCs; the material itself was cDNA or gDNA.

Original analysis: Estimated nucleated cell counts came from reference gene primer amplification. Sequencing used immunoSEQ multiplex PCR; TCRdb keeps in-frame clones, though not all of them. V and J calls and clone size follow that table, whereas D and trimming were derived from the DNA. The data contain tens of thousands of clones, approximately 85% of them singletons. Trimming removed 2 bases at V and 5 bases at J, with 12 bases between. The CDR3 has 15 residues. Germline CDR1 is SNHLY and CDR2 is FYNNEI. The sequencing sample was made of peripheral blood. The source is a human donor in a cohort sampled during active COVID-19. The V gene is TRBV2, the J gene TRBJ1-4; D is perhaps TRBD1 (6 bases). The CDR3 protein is CASSELGQPNEKLFF. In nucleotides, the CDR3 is TGTGCCAGCAGTGAATTAGGACAGCCCAATGAAAAACTGTTTTTT.